This is a list of T cell receptor beta chains from one sample in a study of CD8+CD57+ T cells in acquired aplastic anemia. TCRdb re-analysed the reads in MiXCR, keeping a single row per CDR3 protein. The repertoire includes a few hundred thousand distinct CDR3 sequences, approximately 55% of them detected once, and roughly 8% sits in the top ten. Sample: sorted CD4+, CD8+, or CD8+CD57+ T cells (not recorded which) from PBMCs. These receptors were obtained from a human donor with severe aplastic anemia or a healthy control (not recorded which). The CDR3 runs from the conserved cysteine through the conserved F or W. A D gene is named only where the DNA matches it firmly. The size field is filled for only some rows; it gives once, few, many or a size class.

>13|NA|TRBV7-2|TRBD1|TRBJ1-5
TGTGCCAGCAGCTTATCCGCAGGGGGGACCCAGCATTTT
CASSLSAGGTQHF
>18|NA|TRBV9|TRBD2|TRBJ2-3
TGTGCCAGCAGCCCCGGCGGGGGACTAGCGGGGGATGGGGATACGCAGTATTTT
CASSPGGGLAGDGDTQYF
>13|NA|TRBV14|TRBD1|TRBJ2-2
TGTGCCAGCAGCTTGAGGGGGCCCGGGGAGCTGTTTTTT
CASSLRGPGELFF
>11|few|TRBV19|NA|TRBJ1-6
TGTGCCAGTATGGAGGGGATCACCCTCCACTTT
CASMEGITLHF
>13|many|TRBV5-1|NA|TRBJ2-7
TGCGCCAGCAATCAGGGGCAGAACTACGAGCAGTACTTC
CASNQGQNYEQYF
>15|NA|TRBV5-1|TRBD1|TRBJ2-3
TGCGCCAGCAGCTTTACAGGGGACCGCACAGATACGCAGTATTTT
CASSFTGDRTDTQYF
>13|many|TRBV9|NA|TRBJ2-5
TGTGCCAGCAGCGTAGGGGGAGCGGAGACCCAGTACTTC
CASSVGGAETQYF
>14|NA|TRBV9|NA|TRBJ1-5
TGTGCCAGCAGCATTAGCCCGGGAAATCAGCCCCAGCATTTT
CASSISPGNQPQHF
>13|many|TRBV11-1|NA|TRBJ1-1
TGTGCCAGCAGCGACCCGCCGGGCCGAGAAGCTTTCTTT
CASSDPPGREAFF
>15|NA|TRBV9|NA|TRBJ1-5
TGTGCCAGCAGCCAGGAAGGACGGGCGGGGCAGCCCCAGCATTTT
CASSQEGRAGQPQHF
>12|NA|TRBV7-8|NA|TRBJ1-2
TGTGCCAGCAGGCCACAGGGCTATGGCTACACCTTC
CASRPQGYGYTF
>14|NA|TRBV15|TRBD1|TRBJ1-3
TGTGCCACCAGCACACAGGGGGCGCGAGGCACCATATATTTT
CATSTQGARGTIYF
>14|NA|TRBV7-6|NA|TRBJ2-3
TGTGCCAGCAGCTTTCGGCTAGGCCGAGATACGCGGTATTTT
CASSFRLGRDTRYF
>14|once|TRBV5-1|NA|TRBJ1-1
TGCGCCAGCAGTCTTGGGAGGGCTAACACTGAAGCTTTCTTT
CASSLGRANTEAFF
>13|many|TRBV7-3|NA|TRBJ1-6
TGTGCCAGCAGCTACAGACAGGATTCACCCCTCCACTTT
CASSYRQDSPLHF
>14|NA|TRBV7-3|TRBD1|TRBJ1-1
TGTGCCAGCAGCTTAGGAGGGGGCCGGACTGAAGCTTTCTTT
CASSLGGGRTEAFF
>13|once|TRBV5-4|NA|TRBJ2-5
TGTGCCAGCAGTTACGGGGCCCAAGAGACCCAGTACTTC
CASSYGAQETQYF
>14|NA|TRBV7-2|NA|TRBJ2-5
TGTGCCAGCAGCTGTAGACTGGGAGACGAGACCCAGTACTTC
CASSCRLGDETQYF
>12|NA|TRBV29-1|NA|TRBJ2-7
TGCAGCGTGGGGTCCGCGGTCGGCGAGCAGTACTTC
CSVGSAVGEQYF
>13|many|TRBV5-8|NA|TRBJ2-3
TGTGCCAGCAGCAGTGACAGACCGAGTACGCAGTATTTT
CASSSDRPSTQYF
>18|few|TRBV7-6|TRBD2|TRBJ2-7
TGTGCCAGCAGCCAGGAAGGCGGGGGGCCGCAAATTCCCTACGAGCAGTACTTC
CASSQEGGGPQIPYEQYF
>16|NA|TRBV7-9|TRBD2|TRBJ2-1
TGTGCCAGCAGCCGACTAGCGGGAGCGTTAGACAATGAGCAGTTCTTC
CASSRLAGALDNEQFF
>14|many|TRBV29-1|NA|TRBJ1-1
TGCAGCGTTGAGCGGGTGTGGGGGGCAGGTGAAGCTTTCTTT
CSVERVWGAGEAFF
>13|once|TRBV5-5|NA|TRBJ2-5
TGTGCCAGCAGCTCCGGACCCGAGAGGACCCAGTACTTC
CASSSGPERTQYF
>16|NA|TRBV20-1|TRBD2|TRBJ2-3
TGCAGTGCTATATGGGGACTAGCGGGAGGTCCAGATACGCAGTATTTT
CSAIWGLAGGPDTQYF
>12|NA|TRBV7-9|NA|TRBJ2-7
TGTGCCAGCAGCCCGCGGGACCACGAGCAGTACTTC
CASSPRDHEQYF
>13|NA|TRBV6-5|NA|TRBJ1-4
TGTGCCAGCAGCTTCAAAACTAATGAAAAACTGTTTTTT
CASSFKTNEKLFF
>13|few|TRBV9|NA|TRBJ2-2
TGTGCCAGCAGCGGACGGAACACCGGGGAGCTGTTTTTT
CASSGRNTGELFF
>16|many|TRBV7-8|TRBD2|TRBJ2-3
TGTGCCAGCAGCTTTGGAGCGGGGGGTTTTTTTGATACGCAGTATTTT
CASSFGAGGFFDTQYF
>12|NA|TRBV7-2|NA|TRBJ2-5
TGTGCCAGCAGCTTAGGAAATCAGCCCCAGTACTTC
CASSLGNQPQYF
>11|NA|TRBV10-3|TRBD1|TRBJ1-2
TGTGCCATTCAACAGGGGCATGGCTACACCTTC
CAIQQGHGYTF
>14|many|TRBV4-2|NA|TRBJ1-2
TGTGCCAGCAGCCAAGATTCCGGGAACTATGGCTACACCTTC
CASSQDSGNYGYTF
>15|NA|TRBV5-4|NA|TRBJ1-6
TGTGCCAGCAGCCCCGTCCGGGGTGCTAATTCACCCCTCCACTTT
CASSPVRGANSPLHF
>16|many|TRBV12-3/TRBV12-4|NA|TRBJ2-1
TGTGCCAGCAGCCCCCTATCGGGGTGGACCTACAATGAGCAGTTCTTC
CASSPLSGWTYNEQFF
>15|many|TRBV5-1|TRBD1|TRBJ1-5
TGCGCCAGCAGCCAAGGGACAGGTAGCAATCAGCCCCAGCATTTT
CASSQGTGSNQPQHF
>14|many|TRBV5-1|NA|TRBJ1-2
TGCGCCAGCAGCTTAACCGTCGAGAACTATGGCTACACCTTC
CASSLTVENYGYTF
>18|few|TRBV9|TRBD2|TRBJ2-2
TGTGCCAGCAGCGCGCTAGCGGGGGCCCATCGGGGAAAAGGGGAGCTGTTTTTT
CASSALAGAHRGKGELFF
>14|few|TRBV24-1|TRBD1|TRBJ1-2
TGTGCCACCAGTGACCTGAACAGGGGGTATGGCTACACCTTC
CATSDLNRGYGYTF